This T cell receptor (beta chain) derives from a study of blood T cell repertoires in COVID-19. The germline V gene has CDR1 MDHEN and CDR2 SYDVKM. J gave up 3 bases and V 2 bases, and 9 bases lay outside the gene matches. This CDR3 is 16 amino acids long. Measured with immunoSEQ multiplex PCR; TCRdb has only the in-frame clones, and not every one. The sample includes some 390,000 clones, around nine tenths of them seen just once. The rearrangement joins TRBV28 to TRBJ2-7; the match to TRBD1 covers 8 bases. This clonotype was sampled from a woman aged 40 to 50 with COVID-19, enrolled during active disease. Sequenced sample: peripheral blood. The CDR3 coding sequence is TGTGCCAGCAGTTTACTAGGACAGGGAACGGTCTACGAGCAGTACTTC. This sequence encodes CASSLLGQGTVYEQYF.